This T cell receptor beta chain comes out of a study of blood T cell repertoires in COVID-19. About the study: Material from acute and convalescent COVID-19 was sourced from the United States, Italy and Spain. T cells, B-cell-depleted T cells, or PBMCs provided the cDNA or gDNA that served as material.

The germline V gene has CDR1 SNHLY and CDR2 FYNNEI. This CDR3 is 13 amino acids long. V was pared by 9 bases and J by 8 bases, with 18 bases between. How the authors handled the data: Reference gene primer amplification in the assay estimated nucleated cell counts. TCRdb's table, derived via immunoSEQ multiplex PCR, lists solely in-frame clones and lacks some. V and J calls plus clone size are reproduced from that table; the DNA served to infer D and trimming. Here the sample spans around 200,000 clones, over 70% being singletons. The specimen was peripheral blood. The chain is built from TRBV2 and TRBJ2-3, with D perhaps matching TRBD2 (6 bases). The sequence was obtained from a woman aged 45-65 years with acute or convalescent COVID-19. The CDR3 coding sequence is TGTGCCAGTCAAGGAGGGGTCGTGGGTACGCAGTATTTT. Translated: CASQGGVVGTQYF. Using reference TRBV2 and TRBJ2-3 for the parts outside the CDR3, the full variable domain is EPEVTQTPSHQVTQMGQEVILRCVPISNHLYFYWYRQILGQKVEFLVSFYNNEISEKSEIFDDQFSVERPDGSNFTLKIRSTKLEDSAMYFCASQGGVVGTQYFGPGTRLTVL.